These 22 T cell receptor beta chains share one sample of origin, sequenced in a study of beta chain features in type 1 diabetes. General study results and limits: Significant though moderate, a shortening of TCRB CDR3s appeared in all four CD4+ subsets of Type 1 diabetes patients.

Since all of the isolated RNA was reverse transcribed, expressed TCRB transcripts were what got sequenced. TCRdb's copy holds only in-frame clones and misses some; the assay was immunoSEQ multiplex PCR. The profile shows hundreds of thousands of clones, over 12% of them singletons. No antigen is known for these receptors. The source material was naive CD4+ T cells from blood. These receptors originate from a man between 18 and 29 years old with type 1 diabetes.

In its sample, this clone was seen a few times. The chain couples TRBV30 to TRBJ2-6; D is perhaps TRBD1 (5 bases). Germline assignment: CDR1 GTSNPN and CDR2 SVGIG (reference sequence). The CDR3 covers 17 residues. V lost 0 bases and J 0 bases, leaving 12 bases between the germline ends. The DNA for the CDR3 is TGTGCCTGGAGTGTGGGGCATAGCCTCTCTGGGGCCAACGTCCTGACTTTC. It codes for CAWSVGHSLSGANVLTF.

This sequence joins TRBV4-3 and TRBJ1-5; TRBD1 is a possible D gene (6 bases). The V and J ends lost 0 bases and 0 bases respectively, with 15 bases between them. The CDR3 extends over 18 amino acids. Per the germline V gene, CDR1 is LGHNA and CDR2 is YSLEER. CDR3 residues: CASSQDLWGRGSNQPQHF. Here the CDR3 DNA reads TGCGCCAGCAGCCAAGATCTCTGGGGCAGGGGTAGCAATCAGCCCCAGCATTTT.

This clone was seen a handful of times. The chain is built from TRBV18 and TRBJ2-1, with 7 bases matching TRBD2. Losses at the gene ends were 0 bases for V and 4 bases for J; bases not matched to a gene: 3. The CDR3 length is 15 residues. Germline CDR1 reads KGHSH; CDR2 reads LQKENI. The DNA of the CDR3 is TGTGCCAGCTCACCACCTAGCGGGCCTTACAATGAGCAGTTCTTC. Its translation: CASSPPSGPYNEQFF.

This clone showed up just a few times. V and J are TRBV9 and TRBJ2-7, with TRBD2 matching over 11 bases. The CDR3 contains 14 residues. V was pared by 3 bases and J by 6 bases, with 5 bases of the junction left unmatched. Germline V CDR1 and CDR2: SGDLS, YYNGEE. The CDR3 protein is CASSARLAGGEQYF. CDR3 coding DNA: TGTGCCAGCAGCGCGCGGCTAGCGGGGGGCGAGCAGTACTTC.

The rearrangement uses TRBV6-5 and TRBJ2-7, with D possibly TRBD1 on 6 matching bases. Germline V gene lookup returns CDR1 MNHEY and CDR2 SVGAGI. The V end was cut by 0 bases, the J end by 4 bases, with 13 bases between. This CDR3 spans 15 amino acids. The CDR3 sequence is CASSYSGTLLYEQYF. In DNA, the CDR3 is TGTGCCAGCAGTTACTCTGGGACATTGTTGTACGAGCAGTACTTC.

This clone was seen a few times. The chain joins TRBV28 to TRBJ1-1; D not resolved. There are 11 residues in the CDR3. V lost 5 bases, J lost 10 bases, and 11 bases lay in between. Germline assignment: CDR1 MDHEN and CDR2 SYDVKM. CDR3 sequence: CASSTPRGAFF. CDR3 DNA: TGTGCCAGCAGTACCCCACGAGGAGCTTTCTTT.

The chain links TRBV18 to TRBJ1-1; the D is unclear. This CDR3 is built from 15 residues. CDR1 and CDR2 (germline): KGHSH, LQKENI. V was cut by 5 bases and J by 3 bases, with 16 bases left in between. DNA for the CDR3: TGTGCCAGCTCAATAACGGACGGAGGTTACACTGAAGCTTTCTTT. Translation gives CASSITDGGYTEAFF.

This rearrangement joins TRBV5-5 to TRBJ2-5, with 10 bases that match TRBD2. J was trimmed by 1 base and V by 2 bases; bases with no gene match: 5. The germline gives CDR1 SGHKS, CDR2 YYEKEE (reference sequence). The CDR3 runs to 16 residues. As DNA, the CDR3 is TGTGCCAGCAGCTTAGGGGTAGCGGGGGGCCAAGAGACCCAGTACTTC. It codes for CASSLGVAGGQETQYF.

The V call is TRBV18, the J call TRBJ2-1; TRBD2 aligns across 9 bases. J lost 7 bases, V lost 8 bases, and 12 bases had no gene match. Germline V gene data show CDR1 as KGHSH and CDR2 as LQKENI. CDR3 size: 15 residues. This CDR3 reads CASLLPGLARNEQFF. The DNA for the CDR3 is TGTGCCAGCCTACTACCGGGACTAGCACGGAATGAGCAGTTCTTC.

Of note for this clone: Other DNA sequences from this sample encode an identical CDR3 as well. The rearrangement joins TRBV15 to TRBJ2-5; D ambiguous. Per germline, CDR1 LNHNV and CDR2 YYDKDF (reference sequence). Trimming shortened V by 0 bases and J by 2 bases, and 10 bases separated the two germline ends. The CDR3 has 15 amino acids. The CDR3 DNA reads TGTGCCACCAGCAGAGATCGAGGCGGACAAGAGACCCAGTACTTC. Residues: CATSRDRGGQETQYF.

The CDR3 loop is CASSLTGVLVHEQFF. CDR3 DNA sequence: TGTGCCAGCAGTCTCACCGGGGTCCTGGTCCATGAGCAGTTCTTC. The rearrangement uses TRBV6-5 and TRBJ2-1, with D maybe TRBD2 (5 bases). Trimming removed 5 bases at V and 8 bases at J, with 19 bases between. Germline CDR1 and CDR2: MNHEY and SVGAGI. This CDR3 contains 15 residues.

This clone was counted a few times. The chain employs TRBV29-1 and TRBJ2-3; no reliable D call. The CDR3 has 12 amino acids. V lost 1 base and J lost 6, with 8 bases in between. CDR1 and CDR2 (germline): SQVTM, ANQGSEA. The CDR3 spells CSVEAIRDTQYF. The CDR3 bases are TGCAGCGTTGAAGCTATCCGTGATACGCAGTATTTT.

The gene calls are TRBV11-2 and TRBJ1-6; the D gene is possibly TRBD1 (5 bases). The germline V and J ends were trimmed by 4 bases and 0 bases, with 10 bases remaining between them. Per the germline V gene, CDR1 is SGHAT and CDR2 is FQNNGV. This CDR3 is built from 16 residues. The CDR3 bases are TGTGCCAGCAGCTCTCACAGGAGCTCCTATAATTCACCCCTCCACTTT. Amino acid sequence: CASSSHRSSYNSPLHF.

This clone showed up just a few times. J is TRBJ2-2 and V is TRBV5-1; D might be TRBD2 (5 bases). The CDR3 contains 15 residues. Germline V gene sequence: CDR1 SGHRS, CDR2 YFSETQ. Trimming shortened V by 0 bases and J by 6 bases, and 12 bases separated the two germline ends. In nucleotides, the CDR3 is TGCGCCAGCAGCTTGGATGTGAGCGGTCCCGGGGAGCTGTTTTTT. Translated, it gives CASSLDVSGPGELFF.

This clone turned up a few times. This chain joins TRBV27 and TRBJ1-6; no reliable D call. Germline V gene data show CDR1 as MNHEY and CDR2 as SMNVEV (reference sequence). The CDR3 runs 17 residues. V was shortened by 0 bases and J by 8 bases, with 17 bases between the two germline ends. In DNA, the CDR3 is TGTGCCAGCAGTTTATCGTCGCTCGGGGAATCATATTCACCCCTCCACTTT. Translation: CASSLSSLGESYSPLHF.

This clone was recorded a few times. The gene calls are TRBV7-2 and TRBJ1-5; D ambiguous. V lost 3 bases and J 9 bases, leaving 9 bases between the germline ends. Per germline, CDR1 SGHTA and CDR2 FQGNSA. The CDR3 runs 12 residues. The CDR3 DNA sequence: TGTGCCAGCAGCTTCTCCGGGTGGCCCCAGCATTTT. Translated, it gives CASSFSGWPQHF.

The sample holds a few counts of this clone. The V and J genes are TRBV9 and TRBJ2-1; D possibly corresponds to TRBD1 (6 bases). This CDR3 is 14 amino acids long. The ends were cut back, 6 bases at V and 0 bases at J, with 10 bases in the middle. Germline CDR1 reads SGDLS; CDR2 reads YYNGEE. CDR3 amino acids: CASNRDLSYNEQFF. For the CDR3, the DNA is TGTGCCAGCAACAGGGACCTCTCCTACAATGAGCAGTTCTTC.

The V call is TRBV6-5, the J call TRBJ2-6; D call uncertain. From germline, CDR1 is MNHEY and CDR2 SVGAGI. V lost 6 bases and J lost 4, with 13 bases in between. The CDR3 is 15 residues long. CDR3 DNA sequence: TGTGCCAGCAGACGAACACCCTCGGGGGCCAACGTCCTGACTTTC. Translated, it gives CASRRTPSGANVLTF.

V and J are TRBV14 and TRBJ1-2; D is uncertain. Germline assignment: CDR1 SGHDN and CDR2 FVKESK. V lost 1 base and J 5 bases, leaving 11 bases between the germline ends. The CDR3 contains 14 residues. CDR3 nucleotide sequence: TGTGCCAGCAGCCAAGGGAGACGGCCGTATGGCTACACCTTC. It translates to CASSQGRRPYGYTF. Filled out from reference TRBV14 and TRBJ1-2, the complete variable domain reads EAGVTQFPSHSVIEKGQTVTLRCDPISGHDNLYWYRRVMGKEIKFLLHFVKESKQDESGMPNNRFLAERTGGTYSTLKVQPAELEDSGVYFCASSQGRRPYGYTFGSGTRLTVV.

This clone was observed a few times. The chain has TRBV5-4 and TRBJ2-1, with 8 nucleotides matching TRBD1. Unmatched junction bases numbered 8, after V lost 4 bases and J lost 8 bases. Germline CDR1 SGHNT, CDR2 YYREEE (reference sequence). CDR3 size: 14 residues. CDR3 sequence: CASSVGQGRDEQFF. The CDR3 DNA follows: TGTGCCAGCAGCGTCGGACAGGGCCGAGATGAGCAGTTCTTC.

This clone was recorded a few times. The chain uses TRBV30 and TRBJ1-4, with 7 bases matching TRBD1. The ends lost 0 bases at V and 7 bases at J; junction bases unmatched: 14. The CDR3 has 17 amino acids. Germline CDR1 is GTSNPN and CDR2 is SVGIG (reference sequence). CDR3 loop: CAWSVWSRGGVSEKLFF. CDR3 in DNA: TGTGCCTGGAGTGTATGGTCTAGAGGGGGCGTGAGTGAAAAACTGTTTTTT.

This clone came up a few times. The rearrangement uses TRBV5-1 and TRBJ2-2, with 9 bases lining up with TRBD2. The CDR3 covers 16 residues. CDR1 and CDR2 from the germline V gene are SGHRS and YFSETQ. The junction had 5 bases not matched to a gene; V was cut back by 4 bases and J by 1 base. CDR3 residues: CASSRSSGVNTGELFF. The CDR3 DNA is TGCGCCAGCAGCCGATCTAGCGGGGTGAACACCGGGGAGCTGTTTTTT.